This T cell receptor beta chain was recorded in a study of CD8 T cells in ankylosing spondylitis. The study, taken as a whole, reports: Disease-linked clones reportedly concentrated significantly in matched ankylosing spondylitis synovial fluid. Peripheral blood samples showed relatively rare disease-linked clones, and these clones were CD8+. Fewer than ten highly homologous variants made up a TCR beta motif that seemed to typify ankylosing spondylitis blood.

This CDR3 comprises 14 residues. Germline CDR1 and CDR2: SGHRS and YFSETQ. Trimming took 0 bases from V and 5 from J; bases not matched to a gene: 4. TCRdb re-called the 5' RACE reads with MiXCR, one entry per CDR3 protein. The sample gives some 290,000 distinct CDR3 sequences, about 19% of which show up once; roughly 7.3% is in the top ten. This clonotype was recorded at least ten times. The antigen is unknown. The sequence came from a male donor with ankylosing spondylitis or in good health (not recorded which). The specimen sequenced was blood, either unsorted or a sorted T cell fraction (not recorded which). The chain carries TRBV5-1 and TRBJ1-1; 7 nucleotides align to TRBD1. The CDR3 DNA is TGCGCCAGCAGCTTGGGTAGGGGGCGGACTGAAGCTTTCTTT. Translating it yields CASSLGRGRTEAFF.